The 24 T cell receptor beta chains listed next were all sequenced from one sample in a study of blood T cell repertoires in COVID-19. Generated by immunoSEQ multiplex PCR, the TCRdb table keeps only in-frame clones and is missing some. The sample has approximately 65,000 clones, approximately 70% seen once. The sequencing sample was made of PBMCs or T cells enriched from blood (not recorded which). The receptor source for this set is a woman aged 60-75 years who had been exposed to COVID-19.

The V and J genes are TRBV4-1 and TRBJ1-3; D uncertain. Deletions cut 0 bases from V and 0 bases from J, with 9 bases between. Germline V gives CDR1 MGHRA, CDR2 YSYEKL. The CDR3 sequence is 16 residues long. The CDR3 sequence: CASSQDSGGSGNTIYF. The CDR3 DNA sequence: TGCGCCAGCAGCCAAGATTCCGGCGGCTCTGGAAACACCATATATTTT.

The chain employs TRBV4-3 and TRBJ2-1; 7 bases align to TRBD2. The CDR3 totals 12 residues. In germline, CDR1 is LGHNA, CDR2 YSLEER. The junction had 4 bases not matched to a gene; V was cut back by 5 bases and J by 9 bases. The CDR3 sequence is CASSVRGGEQFF. DNA for the CDR3: TGCGCCAGCAGCGTACGCGGGGGTGAGCAGTTCTTC.

The V and J genes are TRBV7-2 and TRBJ1-2; D is perhaps TRBD1 (5 bases). CDR3 size: 14 residues. The germline V gene encodes CDR1 SGHTA and CDR2 FQGNSA. Between the trimmed V and J ends, which lost 3 bases and 9 bases, there was a span of 17 bases. This chain's CDR3 is CASSFDPGARRYTF. In DNA form, the CDR3 reads TGTGCCAGCAGCTTCGACCCTGGGGCCCGACGCTACACCTTC.

The chain employs TRBV28 and TRBJ2-3; no clear D gene. This CDR3 contains 12 residues. Trimming stripped 3 bases from V and 6 bases from J, with 7 bases between. Per germline, CDR1 MDHEN and CDR2 SYDVKM. CDR3 DNA: TGTGCCAGCAGTTTCGTTCCCGATACGCAGTATTTT. Translation: CASSFVPDTQYF.

The chain joins TRBV5-8 to TRBJ2-1; 11 positions match TRBD2. Germline V gene lookup returns CDR1 SGHTS and CDR2 YDEGEE. This CDR3 has 17 amino acids. With 3 bases clipped from V and 9 bases from J, the junction kept 14 bases outside the gene matches. DNA for the CDR3: TGTGCCAGCAGCTGGGCCAGGGGGCTAGCGGGAGGAGGTGAGCAGTTCTTC. Translation: CASSWARGLAGGGEQFF.

The J gene is TRBJ2-7, the V gene TRBV12-3 or TRBV12-4, with D tentatively TRBD2 (5 bases). V was cut by 1 base and J by 3 bases, with 7 bases left in between. This CDR3 comprises 13 residues. The CDR3 protein is CASSLGGGYEQYF. The CDR3 DNA reads TGTGCCAGCAGTTTAGGCGGAGGCTACGAGCAGTACTTC.

The gene calls are TRBV28 and TRBJ1-4; 8 nucleotides match TRBD1. Germline V gene sequence: CDR1 MDHEN, CDR2 SYDVKM. V lost 6 bases to trimming and J lost 17 bases; unmatched junction nucleotides: 14. The CDR3 loop spans 13 amino acids. CDR3 loop: CASRGQARWGAFF. The CDR3 nucleotides read TGTGCCAGCAGGGGACAGGCGAGGTGGGGGGCTTTTTTT. The full variable domain, its missing parts supplied by reference TRBV28 and TRBJ1-4, is DVKVTQSSRYLVKRTGEKVFLECVQDMDHENMFWYRQDPGLGLRLIYFSYDVKMKEKGDIPEGYSVSREKKERFSLILESASTNQTSMYLCASRGQARWGAFFGSGTQLSVL.

The chain is built from TRBV28 and TRBJ2-3; 7 bases are a match to TRBD2. The J segment lost 4 bases and the V segment lost 1 base, leaving 2 bases of the junction unmatched. Per the germline V gene, CDR1 is MDHEN and CDR2 is SYDVKM. This CDR3 spans 14 amino acids. CDR3 nucleotides: TGTGCCAGCAGTTTATTTCTAGCGGCAGATACGCAGTATTTT. Its protein is CASSLFLAADTQYF.

V and J are TRBV30 and TRBJ1-5, with a weak D call TRBD1 (6 bases). Germline V CDR1 and CDR2: GTSNPN, SVGIG (reference sequence). The CDR3 is 16 residues long. The V end was cut by 1 base, the J end by 2 bases, with 15 bases between. The CDR3 protein is CAWSEQGGMRNQPQHF. DNA for the CDR3: TGTGCCTGGAGTGAACAGGGAGGGATGCGCAATCAGCCCCAGCATTTT.

This clone occurred a few times. V is TRBV13 and J is TRBJ2-1; D is perhaps TRBD2 (6 bases). This CDR3 is 16 amino acids long. V lost 5 bases and J 10 bases, leaving 24 bases between the germline ends. CDR1 is PRHDT and CDR2 is FYEKMQ in the germline V gene (reference sequence). The chain's CDR3 is CASSPTGRIRETEQFF. The CDR3 region has the DNA TGTGCCAGCAGCCCTACCGGGAGAATTCGGGAAACGGAGCAGTTCTTC.

The chain links TRBV6-4 to TRBJ1-1, with a weak D call TRBD1 (6 bases). The CDR3 totals 14 residues. V lost 6 bases and J 2 bases, leaving 13 bases between the germline ends. The germline gives CDR1 MRHNA, CDR2 SNTAGT. The CDR3 DNA sequence: TGTGCCAGCAGCAAGGACAGCTTTAACACTGAAGCTTTCTTT. This codes for CASSKDSFNTEAFF.

The V and J genes are TRBV5-1 and TRBJ2-5; the match to TRBD1 covers 9 bases. Trimming at V came to 4 bases and at J to 3 bases, leaving 10 bases not matched to a gene. This CDR3 region has 16 residues. Germline-derived CDR1 and CDR2 are SGHRS and YFSETQ. CDR3 bases: TGCGCCAGCAGCGGCGCGGCAGGACAGGGGAAAGAGACCCAGTACTTC. It is translated as CASSGAAGQGKETQYF.

This clone was detected only a few times. CDR3 residues: CASSLVGGAYEQYF. Here the CDR3 DNA reads TGCGCCAGCAGCTTGGTGGGGGGAGCCTACGAGCAGTACTTC. The chain couples TRBV5-1 to TRBJ2-7; weak D call: TRBD2 (6 bases). Trimming took 0 bases from V and 2 from J, leaving 9 bases between them. Germline CDR1 SGHRS, CDR2 YFSETQ. The CDR3 contains 14 residues.

V and J are TRBV7-8 and TRBJ1-5; D gene uncertain. Per the germline V gene, CDR1 is SGHVS and CDR2 is FQNEAQ. The V end lost 1 base, the J end lost 8 bases, and 6 bases lay between the germline ends. This CDR3 has 12 amino acids. In nucleotides, the CDR3 is TGTGCCAGCAGCTTAGGTAGAGAGCCCCAGCATTTT. It translates to CASSLGREPQHF.

The genes are TRBV3-1 (or the pseudogene TRBV3-2) and TRBJ2-1; TRBD2 matches 10 bases. V lost 1 base to trimming and J lost 15 bases; unmatched junction nucleotides: 6. Germline lookup yields CDR1 LGHDT and CDR2 YNNKEL (reference sequence). This CDR3 region has 13 residues. The CDR3 is CASSQGAGGPPFF. Here the CDR3 DNA reads TGTGCCAGCAGCCAAGGAGCGGGGGGGCCTCCGTTCTTC.

This chain connects TRBV19 to TRBJ1-2; D may be TRBD1 (5 bases). Germline CDR1 and CDR2: LNHDA and SQIVND (reference sequence). CDR3 size: 13 residues. Trimming shortened V by 2 bases and J by 4 bases, and 8 bases separated the two germline ends. The CDR3 sequence: CASSISGGYGYTF. The CDR3 nucleotides read TGTGCCAGTAGTATATCGGGGGGCTATGGCTACACCTTC.

The rearrangement links TRBV28 to TRBJ1-2, with D perhaps TRBD1 (5 bases). V dropped 8 bases and J dropped 4 bases, with 11 bases sitting between them. Germline V CDR1 and CDR2: MDHEN, SYDVKM. This CDR3 comprises 12 residues. The CDR3: CASGHVIYGYTF. The CDR3 DNA reads as TGTGCCAGCGGACACGTCATCTATGGCTACACCTTC.

V usage is TRBV19 and J usage is TRBJ2-3; 8 bases align to TRBD1. The CDR3 sequence is 15 residues long. With 4 bases clipped from V and 2 bases from J, the junction kept 5 bases outside the gene matches. In germline, CDR1 is LNHDA, CDR2 SQIVND (reference sequence). DNA of the CDR3: TGTGCCAGTAGTACTATGACAGGGGTCACAGATACGCAGTATTTT. Its protein is CASSTMTGVTDTQYF.

The chain uses TRBV10-3 and TRBJ2-7, with a weak D call TRBD1 (7 bases). Trimming pared 6 bases from V and 5 bases from J, leaving 20 bases between. Looked up from germline, CDR1 is ENHRY and CDR2 is SYGVKD. The CDR3 contains 15 residues. CDR3 sequence reads: CAIRLGAGGTNEQYF. The CDR3 DNA follows: TGTGCCATCAGGCTGGGGGCAGGGGGGACGAACGAGCAGTACTTC.

This chain joins TRBV6-5 and TRBJ2-3; TRBD2 matches at 9 bases. Looked up from germline, CDR1 is MNHEY and CDR2 is SVGAGI. V was clipped by 8 bases and J by 4 bases; unmatched bases: 7. CDR3 length: 14 residues. This CDR3 reads CASPGGGAADTQYF. The CDR3 region has the DNA TGTGCCAGCCCGGGCGGGGGGGCTGCAGATACGCAGTATTTT.

The chain employs TRBV2 and TRBJ1-5; D is possibly TRBD1 (5 bases). V dropped 7 bases and J dropped 7 bases, with 17 bases sitting between them. CDR3 length: 14 residues. CDR1 is SNHLY, CDR2 FYNNEI, per germline. This CDR3 is CASIGSAGGQPQHF. CDR3 DNA: TGTGCCAGCATAGGGTCGGCTGGGGGGCAGCCCCAGCATTTT.

CDR3 in amino acids: CASFGSLGGDTQYF. As DNA, the CDR3 is TGTGCCAGCTTCGGGAGCCTGGGGGGAGATACGCAGTATTTT. The rearrangement links TRBV28 to TRBJ2-3; possible D gene TRBD2, 6 bases. In germline, CDR1 is MDHEN, CDR2 SYDVKM. The CDR3 consists of 14 residues. The V and J ends lost 8 bases and 5 bases respectively, with 17 bases between them. Based on the CDR3 plus reference TRBV28 and TRBJ2-3, the full variable domain is DVKVTQSSRYLVKRTGEKVFLECVQDMDHENMFWYRQDPGLGLRLIYFSYDVKMKEKGDIPEGYSVSREKKERFSLILESASTNQTSMYLCASFGSLGGDTQYFGPGTRLTVL.

This clone was found a few times. The V gene is TRBV7-2, the J gene TRBJ1-6, with D possibly being TRBD1 (5 bases). V was clipped by 3 bases and J by 6 bases, with 12 bases between them. Germline loops: CDR1 SGHTA, CDR2 FQGNSA. CDR3 size: 15 residues. The CDR3 DNA reads as TGTGCCAGCAGCTTGGGAGGGCAGGGTAATTCACCCCTCCACTTT. This codes for CASSLGGQGNSPLHF.

The sample holds one count of this clone. This chain uses TRBV30 with TRBJ2-4; a possible D gene is TRBD1 (6 bases). CDR1 and CDR2 from the germline V gene are GTSNPN and SVGIG (reference sequence). The CDR3 loop spans 12 amino acids. Trimming took off 7 bases at V and 3 bases at J, with 10 bases between the two ends. In nucleotides, the CDR3 is TGTGCCTTGAAGGGGGACAAAAACATTCAGTACTTC. The encoded protein is CALKGDKNIQYF.